This record covers a single T cell receptor beta chain. Its antigen is currently not known. No base quality information exists; no much larger clone differs at one position. This sample stems from a study of T cells after yellow fever vaccination (dated by TCRdb to about 2019). General notes on the study: The SMART-Seq v4 Ultra Low Input RNA kit was used to prepare libraries from fractions with low cell numbers. To follow T-cell clones before and after primary and booster YFV17D yellow fever vaccination, bulk TCR alpha and beta repertoires were sequenced over time. The cohort comprised two healthy male donors, one aged 18 to 29 and one aged 30 to 39 years. Blood was collected at multiple timepoints before and after primary and secondary immunization, and bulk PBMC replicates and cell subsets were isolated.

Read against the paper, the sample's treatment or condition label means: live attenuated yellow fever vaccine strain. At each blood-draw timepoint, two biological replicates of bulk PBMCs were obtained. PBMCs were isolated from peripheral blood using a standard Ficoll-Paque protocol. TriZol was used to extract RNA from bulk PBMCs, CD4 and CD8 fractions, and dextramer-positive and dextramer-negative fractions. General conclusions and limits of the study: Only a couple of donors were included in the study, so the extent to which the findings can be generalized is limited. Most clones expanded after primary vaccination were re-detected after the booster (96% of CD4 and 88% of CD8), suggesting broad memory maintenance. A small fraction of clonotypes showed up in both the CD4 and CD8 compartments, probably as a result of convergent recombination. Computational filtering was required because FACS-sorted repertoires could contain abundant contaminating clonotypes from the bulk population. Compared with the primary T-cell response, the secondary T-cell response was weaker but faster, peaking on day 5 rather than day 15.

Synthesis of TCR cDNA relied on 5'RACE template switching, a step that introduced a universal primer site along with unique molecular identifiers. Priming for cDNA synthesis came from both the TCR alpha and TCR beta constant segments. Library amplification used two PCR steps, and the second PCR step added sample barcodes and sequencing adapters. Sequencing of libraries was performed on Illumina HiSeq 2500 (2x100 bp) or NovaSeq (2x150 bp). Concerning the study's data processing: Demultiplexing of reads and collapsing into UMI consensus sequences were performed with MIGEC, and V(D)J alignment was carried out with MiXCR. Vaccine-responding clonotypes were identified with edgeR using replicate PBMC samples, with FDR below 0.01 and a log2 fold change above 5 up to day 15 being required. CD4 or CD8 identity was assigned to each bulk clonotype according to whether the clonotype was present at higher abundance in the sequenced CD4 repertoire or the sequenced CD8 repertoire. TCRdb applied fastp at Q25 and MiXCR to the public reads, then kept only in-frame beta chains. One record per CDR3 amino acid sequence lists the most common genes and DNA. These V and J calls rely on TCRdb rather than the paper's analysis. The sample yields 620,000 or so distinct CDR3 sequences; more than 9% were counted once. In total, the top ten clones hold about 16% of the sample.

The CDR3, from cysteine to phenylalanine, totals 15 residues. Just CDR3 DNA is preserved here, 45 bases in frame from base 1. V is cut by 4 bases and J by 7 bases, and the space between the germline ends is 18 bases. According to the germline V gene (reference sequence), CDR1 reads SGHKS and CDR2 reads YYEKEE. The sequence was obtained from a man aged 25-45 years who received the YFV17D yellow fever vaccine. The chain links TRBV5-5 with TRBJ2-1, with an unclear D gene assignment. This sample comprised PBMCs, obtained on the day of the yellow fever booster vaccination. The CDR3: CASSPAGSRANEQFF. The DNA reads TGTGCCAGCAGCCCAGCCGGGTCTCGAGCAAATGAGCAGTTCTTC.